The following is a T cell receptor beta chain sequence with its context. Its antigen remains unidentified. The PCR made use of 60 Vbeta and 13 Jbeta primers. Generated by immunoSEQ multiplex PCR, the TCRdb table keeps only in-frame clones and is missing some. In the table there are over 150,000 clones, 60% to 80% of which are singletons. The entry originates in a study of cytomegalovirus exposure and HLA in healthy donors. Turning to the study itself: Counted in an early data release were 85 million or so unique TCRs from HLA-typed donors. Notes on the study in general: Later on, a genetic analysis was performed. It linked a missense variant in DCLRE1C with V- and J-gene trimming of TCR beta.

V shed 0 bases, J shed 5 bases, and the junction held 0 bases outside the gene matches. This CDR3 has 13 residues. Per germline, CDR1 SGHNT and CDR2 YYREEE (reference sequence). The rearrangement uses TRBV5-4 and TRBJ2-5, with 8 nucleotides matching TRBD1. Sequences were obtained from PBMCs. The sequence was obtained from a male donor in good health and CMV-seronegative. This CDR3 is CASSLAGGETQYF. CDR3 DNA: TGTGCCAGCAGCTTGGCAGGGGGCGAGACCCAGTACTTC.